The entry that follows covers one T cell receptor beta chain sequence. The table came from immunoSEQ multiplex PCR; TCRdb's copy has only in-frame clones and leaves some out. The sample yields 70,000 to 75,000 clones, roughly 96% seen once. The CDR3 runs 12 residues. The V gene lost 4 bases and the J gene lost 9 bases, with 14 bases spanning the gap. Germline-derived CDR1 and CDR2 are SGHRS and YFSETQ. Thymus was obtained from resections taken during corrective heart surgery. This entry comes from a study of human thymus T cells. The chain joins TRBV5-1 to TRBJ2-7, with D possibly matching TRBD1 (5 bases). The TCR was taken from a girl under three years old with a congenital heart defect but otherwise immunologically healthy. The sample taken for sequencing was thymus tissue. CDR3 sequence reads: CASSGQGPGQYF. The CDR3, as DNA: TGCGCCAGCAGCGGGCAGGGTCCCGGGCAGTACTTC. The full variable domain, in which reference TRBV5-1 and TRBJ2-7 provide the parts outside the CDR3, is KAGVTQTPRYLIKTRGQQVTLSCSPISGHRSVSWYQQTPGQGLQFLFEYFSETQRNKGNFPGRFSGRQFSNSRSEMNVSTLELGDSALYLCASSGQGPGQYFGPGTRLTVT.